The TCR beta chain under discussion was sequenced for a study of T-cell memory formation after mild COVID-19. Study as a whole: There were largely donor-specific TCR clusters.

This clonotype was counted between two and nine times. Its specificity is not known. Germline V gives CDR1 SGDLS, CDR2 YYNGEE. The CDR3 has 15 residues. V lost 2 bases and J 4 bases, leaving 15 bases between the germline ends. Notes on the study in general: There were some responding clones in pre-infection memory, which suggested that cross-reactive memory had joined. Contracting clones from day 15 to 85 had balanced CD4/CD8; later expanders favoured CD4+. Contracting clones localized mainly to CM and EM when CD4+ and mainly to EMRA when CD8+.

TCRdb ran MiXCR on the 5' RACE reads and lists one entry per CDR3 protein. This table has roughly 190,000 distinct CDR3 sequences, 25% to 35% appearing once. This chain connects TRBV9 to TRBJ1-1; D might be TRBD1 (5 bases). This TCR derives from an adult woman who had mild COVID-19 (a few samples of this study predate the infection). Cell type and time point are not known. The sample consisted of PBMCs or a T cell subset sorted from them (not recorded which). The chain's CDR3 is CASSVGPVGGTEAFF. The CDR3 DNA reads TGTGCCAGCAGCGTGGGACCCGTTGGTGGCACTGAAGCTTTCTTT.